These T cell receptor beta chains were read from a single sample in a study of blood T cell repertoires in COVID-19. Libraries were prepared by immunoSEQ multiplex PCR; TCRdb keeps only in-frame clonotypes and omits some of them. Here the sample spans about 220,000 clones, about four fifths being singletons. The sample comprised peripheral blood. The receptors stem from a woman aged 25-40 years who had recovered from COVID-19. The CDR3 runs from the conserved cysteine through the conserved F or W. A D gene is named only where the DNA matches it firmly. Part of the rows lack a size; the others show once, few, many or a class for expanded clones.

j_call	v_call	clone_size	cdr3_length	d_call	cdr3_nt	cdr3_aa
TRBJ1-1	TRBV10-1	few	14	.	TGCGCCAGCAGTGAGTTCCAGGGTAACACTGAAGCTTTCTTT	CASSEFQGNTEAFF
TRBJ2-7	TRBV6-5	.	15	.	TGTGCCAGCAGTTACTCTGGGCAGTACCCCTACGAGCAGTACTTC	CASSYSGQYPYEQYF
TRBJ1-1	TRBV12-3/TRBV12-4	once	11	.	TGTGCCAGCAGTTCCGGCAGGGAAGCTTTCTTT	CASSSGREAFF
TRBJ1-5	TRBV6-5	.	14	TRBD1	TGTGCCAGCAGTTCGGACAGGGGGCCTCAGCCCCAGCATTTT	CASSSDRGPQPQHF
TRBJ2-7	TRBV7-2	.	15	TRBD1	TGTGCCAGCAGCTTTTACGGGACAGGGGCCTACGAGCAGTACTTC	CASSFYGTGAYEQYF
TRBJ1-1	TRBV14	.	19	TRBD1	TGTGCCAGCAGCCAACCTAGGACAGGAGATGATTCTGAGAACACTGAAGCTTTCTTT	CASSQPRTGDDSENTEAFF
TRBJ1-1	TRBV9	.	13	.	TGTGCCAGCAGCGGAGGATCGAACACTGAAGCTTTCTTT	CASSGGSNTEAFF
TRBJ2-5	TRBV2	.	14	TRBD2	TGTGCCAGCAGTTCGACTAGCGGGGGAAAGACCCAGTACTTC	CASSSTSGGKTQYF
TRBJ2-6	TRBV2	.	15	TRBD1	TGTGCCAGCAGCTCACAGGGGTTTGGGGCCAACGTCCTGACTTTC	CASSSQGFGANVLTF
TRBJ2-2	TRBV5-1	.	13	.	TGCGCCAGCAGCTTGGACTGGACCGGGGAGCTGTTTTTT	CASSLDWTGELFF
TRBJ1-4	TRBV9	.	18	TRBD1	TGTGCCAGCAGTGTCGGACAGGGCATATCAAGTGTTTATGAAAAACTGTTTTTT	CASSVGQGISSVYEKLFF
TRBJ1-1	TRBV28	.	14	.	TGTGCCAGCAGCCTAATGCGGGGGAACACTGAAGCTTTCTTT	CASSLMRGNTEAFF
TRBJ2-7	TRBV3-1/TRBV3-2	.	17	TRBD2	TGTGCCAGCAGCCAAGATCGGCGAACTAGCGGGAGTTACGAGCAGTACTTC	CASSQDRRTSGSYEQYF
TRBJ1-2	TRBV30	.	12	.	TGTGCCTGGAGTGTCTACCGCAATGGCTACACCTTC	CAWSVYRNGYTF
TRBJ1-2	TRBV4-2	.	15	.	TGTGCCAGCAGCCAAGAGGGAGGGATCCGAACTGGCTACACCTTC	CASSQEGGIRTGYTF
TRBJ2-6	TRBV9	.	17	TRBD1	TGTGCCAGCAGGGGTCGGGACAGGCCCCTCGGGGCCAACGTCCTGACTTTC	CASRGRDRPLGANVLTF
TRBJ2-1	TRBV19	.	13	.	TGTGCCAGTAGTACCAGGGGACGTTCGGAGCAGTTCTTC	CASSTRGRSEQFF
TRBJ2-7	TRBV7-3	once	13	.	TGTGCCAGCAGCCTAGGCCGGGACTACGAGCAGTACTTC	CASSLGRDYEQYF
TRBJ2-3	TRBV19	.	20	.	TGTGCCAGTAGTATAGTTTTGGTTTGGGGATCGGAGGGATACACAGATACGCAGTATTTT	CASSIVLVWGSEGYTDTQYF
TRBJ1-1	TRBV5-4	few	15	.	TGTGCCAGCAGCTTGAATACAGTCATGAACACTGAAGCTTTCTTT	CASSLNTVMNTEAFF